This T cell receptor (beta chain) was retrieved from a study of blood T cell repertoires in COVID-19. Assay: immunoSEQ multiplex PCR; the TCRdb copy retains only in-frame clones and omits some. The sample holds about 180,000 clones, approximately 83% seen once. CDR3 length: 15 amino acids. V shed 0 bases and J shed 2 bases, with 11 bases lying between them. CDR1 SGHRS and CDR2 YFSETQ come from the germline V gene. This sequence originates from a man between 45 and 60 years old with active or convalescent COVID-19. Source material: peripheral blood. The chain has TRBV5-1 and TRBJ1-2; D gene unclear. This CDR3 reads CASSLDPGKNYGYTF. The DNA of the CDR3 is TGCGCCAGCAGCTTGGATCCGGGAAAGAACTATGGCTACACCTTC.